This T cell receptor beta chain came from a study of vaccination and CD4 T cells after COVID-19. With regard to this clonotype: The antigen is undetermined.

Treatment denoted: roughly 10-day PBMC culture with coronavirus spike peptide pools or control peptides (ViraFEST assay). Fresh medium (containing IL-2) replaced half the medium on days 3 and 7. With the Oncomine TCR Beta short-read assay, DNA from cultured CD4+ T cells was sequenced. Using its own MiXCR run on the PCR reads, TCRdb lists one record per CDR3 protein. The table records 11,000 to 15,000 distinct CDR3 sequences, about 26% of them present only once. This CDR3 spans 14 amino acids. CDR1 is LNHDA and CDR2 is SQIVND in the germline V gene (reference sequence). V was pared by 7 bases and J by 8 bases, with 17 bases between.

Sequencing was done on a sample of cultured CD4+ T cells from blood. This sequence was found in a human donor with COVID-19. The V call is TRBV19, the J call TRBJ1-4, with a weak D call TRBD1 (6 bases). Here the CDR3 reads CASTRQDSGEKLFF. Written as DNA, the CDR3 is TGTGCCAGTACTCGACAGGACTCAGGCGAAAAACTGTTTTTT.